This paragraph reports one TCR beta chain. No antigen is known for it. No per-base quality is available; no much larger clone lies one base away. What this sample's treatment or condition label stands for: in vitro stimulation with specific CMV peptide epitopes to enrich CMV-specific T cells. The record originates from a study of T cell repertoires in cytomegalovirus infection (dated by TCRdb to between 2018 and 2020). About the full investigation: Alongside well-studied HLA-B-restricted epitopes, the peptide stimulations were aimed at recently identified HLA-C-restricted CMV epitopes, whose presentation resists viral immunomodulation. Donor HLA type was relevant to the analysis, because carriage of CMV infection together with the matching HLA type was indicated by public TCR beta signatures. Findings and caveats that apply to the study as a whole: Cumulative frequency of public TCR beta family members discriminated carriers of CMV infection plus the relevant HLA type in this cohort and an independent roughly 320-donor cohort. In the ex vivo response, HLA-C-restricted CMV-specific TCR beta clonotypes were dominant, and in two of eight donors the single most frequent clonotype came from this HLA-C-restricted group.

TCRdb lists the instrument as Illumina HiSeq 1500. TCRdb applied fastp at Q25 and MiXCR to the public reads, then kept only in-frame beta chains. One record per CDR3 amino acid sequence lists the most common genes and DNA. The sample table shows some 920,000 distinct CDR3 sequences, and roughly 31% are seen once. The ten largest clones take up more than 13% of the sample. From the cysteine up to the phenylalanine, the CDR3 has a length of 11 residues. The kept DNA is CDR3 alone, 33 bases in frame from the first base. Per the germline V gene (reference sequence), LNHDA is the CDR1 and SQIVND is the CDR2. Deletion took 6 bases off V and 8 bases off J, with a span of 10 bases between the germline ends.

The TCR was taken from a human donor in good health (CMV status not recorded). Some clones in this sample may be carry-over from other donors' samples. The rearranged segments are TRBV19 and TRBJ1-2; confidence is insufficient to name the D gene. The specimen was cultured CD8+ T cells from PBMCs, collected from culture after CMV antigen stimulation. The nucleotide sequence reads TGTGCCAGTAGGCGGCGAGAGGGCTACACCTTC. Its protein reads: CASRRREGYTF.